These 9 T cell receptor beta chains share one sample of origin, sequenced in a study of T-cell memory formation after mild COVID-19. Each CDR3 protein is one row after TCRdb ran MiXCR on the 5' RACE reads. The sample holds about 350,000 distinct CDR3 sequences, approximately 14% seen once. Material: PBMCs or a T cell subset sorted from them (not recorded which). The receptors shown here come from a man aged 18 to 29 who had mild COVID-19 (a few samples of this study predate the infection). Cell type and time point are not known.

This clonotype was observed a handful of times. The J gene is TRBJ2-5, the V gene TRBV7-9, with D possibly matching TRBD1 (6 bases). V lost 5 bases to trimming and J lost 2 bases, with 12 bases between them. The CDR3 contains 14 residues. Germline CDR1 reads SEHNR; CDR2 reads FQNEAQ (reference sequence). As DNA, the CDR3 is TGTGCCAGCAGCCTAAGGACAGAGCAAGAGACCCAGTACTTC. Translating it yields CASSLRTEQETQYF.

The chain links TRBV6-5 to TRBJ1-6; D ambiguous. The CDR3 length is 17 residues. Trimming left V 4 bases short and J 4 bases short, with 17 bases between. Germline CDR1 is MNHEY and CDR2 is SVGAGI. CDR3 DNA: TGTGCCAGCAGTTTCCTTAGGGCAGGATTTTATAATTCACCCCTCCACTTT. This encodes CASSFLRAGFYNSPLHF.

The gene calls are TRBV28 and TRBJ1-2; the match to TRBD1 covers 9 bases. V shed 5 bases, J shed 8 bases, and the junction held 9 bases outside the gene matches. The germline V gene encodes CDR1 MDHEN and CDR2 SYDVKM. The length of the CDR3 is 14 residues. The CDR3 coding sequence is TGTGCCAGCAGTCCACCGGACAGGGGAGGAGGCTACACCTTC. It is translated as CASSPPDRGGGYTF.

This clonotype turned up a few times. The V gene is TRBV12-3 or TRBV12-4, the J gene TRBJ1-6; 12 bases agree with TRBD1. Losses at the gene ends were 3 bases for V and 11 bases for J; bases not matched to a gene: 5. This CDR3 comprises 15 residues. The CDR3, as DNA: TGTGCCAGCAGTTTTGGGACAGGGGGCAGGACACCCCTCCACTTT. Translating it yields CASSFGTGGRTPLHF.

The rearrangement joins TRBV6-2 or TRBV6-3 to TRBJ2-7, with TRBD2 identical over 8 bases. There are 20 residues in the CDR3. Germline V CDR1 and CDR2: MNHEY, SVGEGT. V shed 2 bases, J shed 2 bases, and the junction held 20 bases outside the gene matches. Here the CDR3 DNA reads TGTGCCAGCAGTTACCGGCTTCGGGGAGATCCGGGGGGGACCCCCTACGAGCAGTACGTC. The encoded protein is CASSYRLRGDPGGTPYEQYV.

This clonotype was detected only a few times. This sequence joins TRBV7-2 and TRBJ2-7; 8 bases are a match to TRBD2. There are 15 residues in the CDR3. V shed 1 base, J shed 4 bases, and the junction held 6 bases outside the gene matches. CDR1 SGHTA and CDR2 FQGNSA come from the germline V gene. The CDR3 region is CASSLDAGGAYEQYV. CDR3 nucleotides: TGTGCCAGCAGCTTAGATGCCGGGGGGGCTTACGAGCAGTACGTC.

This clonotype appeared a single time. The chain has TRBV15 and TRBJ2-7; D call uncertain. Trimming took 1 base from V and 3 from J, leaving 16 bases between them. The CDR3 length is 16 residues. Germline CDR1 is LNHNV and CDR2 is YYDKDF (reference sequence). Written as DNA, the CDR3 is TGTGCCACCAGCAGAGGTACTCCAAGGCCAAACTACGAGCAGTACTTC. Its translation: CATSRGTPRPNYEQYF.

The chain uses TRBV6-2 or TRBV6-3 and TRBJ1-5; D remains unclear. V lost 2 bases to trimming and J lost 5 bases, with 16 bases between them. The CDR3 covers 16 residues. CDR1 MNHEY and CDR2 SVGEGT come from the germline V gene. The CDR3 coding sequence is TGTGCCAGCAGTTACCCTCGAAGGCCAGGCTATCAGCCCCAGCATTTT. It codes for CASSYPRRPGYQPQHF.

In this sample, this clonotype turned up a few times. V gene TRBV10-3 combines with J gene TRBJ2-6; 9 positions agree with TRBD1. This CDR3 region has 17 residues. Germline loops: CDR1 ENHRY, CDR2 SYGVKD. Germline trimming cut 8 bases from V and 2 bases from J; bases unmatched to any gene: 10. For the CDR3, the DNA is TGTGCCATCCCGGGACAGGGAAGCGGGACTGGGGCCAACGTCCTGACTTTC. Translated: CAIPGQGSGTGANVLTF.